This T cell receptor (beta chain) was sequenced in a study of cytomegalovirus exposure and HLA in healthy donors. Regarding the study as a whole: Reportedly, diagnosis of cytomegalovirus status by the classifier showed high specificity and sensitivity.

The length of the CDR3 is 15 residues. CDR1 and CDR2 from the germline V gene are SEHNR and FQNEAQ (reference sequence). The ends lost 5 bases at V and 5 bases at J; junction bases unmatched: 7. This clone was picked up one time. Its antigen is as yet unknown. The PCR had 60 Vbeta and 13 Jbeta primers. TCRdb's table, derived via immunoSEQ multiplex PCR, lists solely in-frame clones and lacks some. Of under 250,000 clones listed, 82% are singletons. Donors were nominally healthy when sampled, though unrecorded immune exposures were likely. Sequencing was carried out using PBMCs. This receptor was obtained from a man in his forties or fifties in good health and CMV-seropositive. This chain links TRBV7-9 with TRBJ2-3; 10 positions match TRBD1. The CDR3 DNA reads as TGTGCCAGCAGCACGGGGACAGGGGTGGAAGATACGCAGTATTTT. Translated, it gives CASSTGTGVEDTQYF. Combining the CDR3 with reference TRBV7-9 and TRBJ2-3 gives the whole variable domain DTGVSQNPRHKITKRGQNVTFRCDPISEHNRLYWYRQTLGQGPEFLTYFQNEAQLEKSRLLSDRFSAERPKGSFSTLEIQRTEQGDSAMYLCASSTGTGVEDTQYFGPGTRLTVL.